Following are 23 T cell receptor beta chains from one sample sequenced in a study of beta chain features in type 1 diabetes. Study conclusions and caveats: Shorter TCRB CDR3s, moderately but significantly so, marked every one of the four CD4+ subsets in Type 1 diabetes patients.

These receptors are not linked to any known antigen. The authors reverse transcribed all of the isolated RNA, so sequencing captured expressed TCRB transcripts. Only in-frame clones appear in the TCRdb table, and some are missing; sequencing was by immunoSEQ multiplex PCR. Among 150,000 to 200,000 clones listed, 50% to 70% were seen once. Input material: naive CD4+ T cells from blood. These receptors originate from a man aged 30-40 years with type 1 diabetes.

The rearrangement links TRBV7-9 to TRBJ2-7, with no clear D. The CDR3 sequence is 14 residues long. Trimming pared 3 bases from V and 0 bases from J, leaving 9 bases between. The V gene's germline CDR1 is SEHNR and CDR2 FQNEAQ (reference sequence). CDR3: CASSFEADSYEQYF. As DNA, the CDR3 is TGTGCCAGCAGCTTTGAGGCGGACTCCTACGAGCAGTACTTC.

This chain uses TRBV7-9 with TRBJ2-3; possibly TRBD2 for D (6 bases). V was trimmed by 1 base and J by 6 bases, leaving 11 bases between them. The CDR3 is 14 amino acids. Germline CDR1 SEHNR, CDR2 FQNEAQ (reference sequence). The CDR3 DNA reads TGTGCCAGCAGCTTAGAAGCGGGCCCGGATACGCAGTATTTT. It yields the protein CASSLEAGPDTQYF.

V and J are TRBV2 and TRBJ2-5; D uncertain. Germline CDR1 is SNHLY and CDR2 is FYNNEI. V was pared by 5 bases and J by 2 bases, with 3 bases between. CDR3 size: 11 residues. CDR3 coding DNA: TGTGCCAGCAGTTTTCAAGAGACCCAGTACTTC. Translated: CASSFQETQYF.

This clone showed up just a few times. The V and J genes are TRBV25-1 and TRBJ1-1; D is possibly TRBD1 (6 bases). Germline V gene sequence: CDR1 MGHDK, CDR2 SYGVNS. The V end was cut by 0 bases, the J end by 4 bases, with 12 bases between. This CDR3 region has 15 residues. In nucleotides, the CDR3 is TGTGCCAGCAGTGAATATGGGGGCCCCAGCACTGAAGCTTTCTTT. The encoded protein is CASSEYGGPSTEAFF.

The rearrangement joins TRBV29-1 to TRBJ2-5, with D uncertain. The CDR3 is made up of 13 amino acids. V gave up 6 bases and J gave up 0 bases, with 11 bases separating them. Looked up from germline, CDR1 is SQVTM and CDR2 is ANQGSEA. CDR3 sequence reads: CSVSDHYQETQYF. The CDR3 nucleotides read TGCAGCGTGTCGGACCATTACCAAGAGACCCAGTACTTC.

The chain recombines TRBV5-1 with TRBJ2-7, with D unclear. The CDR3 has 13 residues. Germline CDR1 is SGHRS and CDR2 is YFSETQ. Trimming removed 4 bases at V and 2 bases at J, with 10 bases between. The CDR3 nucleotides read TGCGCCAGCAGCCCTGGACGGCCCTACGAGCAGTACTTC. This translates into CASSPGRPYEQYF.

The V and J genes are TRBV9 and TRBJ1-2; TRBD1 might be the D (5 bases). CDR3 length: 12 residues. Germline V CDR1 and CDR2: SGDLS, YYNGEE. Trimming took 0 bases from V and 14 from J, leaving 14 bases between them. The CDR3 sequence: CASSVAWTNKTF. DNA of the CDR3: TGTGCCAGCAGCGTAGCTTGGACAAACAAAACCTTC.

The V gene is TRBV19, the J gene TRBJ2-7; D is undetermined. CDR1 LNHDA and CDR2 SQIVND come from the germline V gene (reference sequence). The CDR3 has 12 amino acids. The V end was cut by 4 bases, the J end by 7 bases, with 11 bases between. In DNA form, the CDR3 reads TGTGCCAGTAGTACTTGGACGCAGGAGCAGTACTTC. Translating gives CASSTWTQEQYF.

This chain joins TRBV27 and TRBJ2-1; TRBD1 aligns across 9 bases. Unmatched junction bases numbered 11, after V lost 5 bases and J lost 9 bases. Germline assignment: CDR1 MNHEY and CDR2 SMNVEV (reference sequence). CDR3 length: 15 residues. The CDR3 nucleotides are TGTGCCAGCAGTCCCACCGGGACAGGGTTACGTGAGCAGTTCTTC. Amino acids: CASSPTGTGLREQFF.

CDR3 in amino acids: CAWSVRLGGDPNTGELFF. The CDR3 DNA is TGTGCCTGGAGTGTACGGTTAGGGGGCGACCCGAACACCGGGGAGCTGTTTTTT. J is TRBJ2-2 and V is TRBV30, with 7 bases matching TRBD1. This CDR3 contains 18 residues. Looked up from germline, CDR1 is GTSNPN and CDR2 is SVGIG (reference sequence). V was pared by 0 bases and J by 0 bases, with 10 bases of the junction left unmatched.

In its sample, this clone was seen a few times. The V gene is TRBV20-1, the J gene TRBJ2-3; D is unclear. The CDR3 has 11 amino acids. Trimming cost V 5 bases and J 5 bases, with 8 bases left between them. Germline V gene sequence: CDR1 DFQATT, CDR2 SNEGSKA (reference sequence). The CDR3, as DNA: TGCAGTGCTGCCACTGAAGATACGCAGTATTTT. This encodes CSAATEDTQYF.

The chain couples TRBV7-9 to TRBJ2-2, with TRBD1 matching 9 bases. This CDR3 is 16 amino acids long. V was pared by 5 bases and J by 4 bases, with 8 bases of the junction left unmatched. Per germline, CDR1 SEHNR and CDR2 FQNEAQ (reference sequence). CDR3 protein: CASSPAGTGLTGELFF. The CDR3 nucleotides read TGTGCCAGCAGCCCAGCCGGGACAGGGCTCACCGGGGAGCTGTTTTTT.

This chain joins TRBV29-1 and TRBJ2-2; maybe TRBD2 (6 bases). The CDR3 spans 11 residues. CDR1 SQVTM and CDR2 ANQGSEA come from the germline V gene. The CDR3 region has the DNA TGCGTCGCGGGGTACACCGGGGAGCTGTTTTTT. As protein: CVAGYTGELFF.

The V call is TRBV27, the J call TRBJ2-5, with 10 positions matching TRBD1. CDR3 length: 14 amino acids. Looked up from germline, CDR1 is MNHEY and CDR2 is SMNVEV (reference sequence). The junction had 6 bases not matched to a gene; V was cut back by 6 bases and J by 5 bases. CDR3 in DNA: TGTGCCAGCAGGAGACAGGGGGCAGGGGAGACCCAGTACTTC. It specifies CASRRQGAGETQYF.

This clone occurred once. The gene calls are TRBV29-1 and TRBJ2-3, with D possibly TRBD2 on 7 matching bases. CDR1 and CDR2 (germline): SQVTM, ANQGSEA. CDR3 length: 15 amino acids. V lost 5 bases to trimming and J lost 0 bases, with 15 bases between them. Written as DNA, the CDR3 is TGCAGCGTTTCTGCGGGGGCTTCTAGCACAGATACGCAGTATTTT. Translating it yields CSVSAGASSTDTQYF.

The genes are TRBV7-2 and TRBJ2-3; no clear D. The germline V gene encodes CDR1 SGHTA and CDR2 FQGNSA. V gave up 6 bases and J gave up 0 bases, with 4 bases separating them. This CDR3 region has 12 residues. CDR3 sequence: CASRTSTDTQYF. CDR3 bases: TGTGCCAGCAGGACTAGCACAGATACGCAGTATTTT.

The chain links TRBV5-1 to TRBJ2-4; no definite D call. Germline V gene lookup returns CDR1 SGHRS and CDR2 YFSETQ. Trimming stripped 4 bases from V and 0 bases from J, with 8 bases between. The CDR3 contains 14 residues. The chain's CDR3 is CASSSLLAKNIQYF. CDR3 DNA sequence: TGCGCCAGCAGCAGTTTGCTAGCCAAAAACATTCAGTACTTC.

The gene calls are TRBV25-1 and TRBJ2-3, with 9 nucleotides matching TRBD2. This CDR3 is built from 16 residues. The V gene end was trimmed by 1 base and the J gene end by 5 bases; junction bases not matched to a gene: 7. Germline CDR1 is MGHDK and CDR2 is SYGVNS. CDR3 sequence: CASSELAGVKGDTQYF. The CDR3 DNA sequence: TGTGCCAGCAGTGAATTAGCGGGGGTTAAGGGAGATACGCAGTATTTT.

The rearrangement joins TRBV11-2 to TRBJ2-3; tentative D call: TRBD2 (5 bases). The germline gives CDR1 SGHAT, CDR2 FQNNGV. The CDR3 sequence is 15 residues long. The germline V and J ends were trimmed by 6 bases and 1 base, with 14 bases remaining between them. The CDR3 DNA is TGTGCCAGCAGACCTCCCGGACTTCGCACAGATACGCAGTATTTT. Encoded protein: CASRPPGLRTDTQYF.

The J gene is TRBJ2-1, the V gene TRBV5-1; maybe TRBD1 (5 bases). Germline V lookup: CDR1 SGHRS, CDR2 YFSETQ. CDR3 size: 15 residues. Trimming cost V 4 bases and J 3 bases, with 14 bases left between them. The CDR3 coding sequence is TGCGCCAGCAGCCCCTTGGTAGGGGACTACAATGAGCAGTTCTTC. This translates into CASSPLVGDYNEQFF.

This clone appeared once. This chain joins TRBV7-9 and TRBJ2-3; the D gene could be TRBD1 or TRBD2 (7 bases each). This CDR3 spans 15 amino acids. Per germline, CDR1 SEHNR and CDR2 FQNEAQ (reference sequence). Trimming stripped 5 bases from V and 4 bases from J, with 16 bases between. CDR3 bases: TGTGCCAGCAGCCCCAGGGGGGGCGCATCAGATACGCAGTATTTT. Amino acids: CASSPRGGASDTQYF.

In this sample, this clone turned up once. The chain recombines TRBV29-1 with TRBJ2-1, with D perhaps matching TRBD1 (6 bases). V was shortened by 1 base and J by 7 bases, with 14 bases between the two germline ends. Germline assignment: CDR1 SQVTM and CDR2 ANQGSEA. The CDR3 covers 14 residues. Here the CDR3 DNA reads TGCAGCGTTGAAGTTTACACAGGGTGGAATGAGCAGTTCTTC. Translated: CSVEVYTGWNEQFF.

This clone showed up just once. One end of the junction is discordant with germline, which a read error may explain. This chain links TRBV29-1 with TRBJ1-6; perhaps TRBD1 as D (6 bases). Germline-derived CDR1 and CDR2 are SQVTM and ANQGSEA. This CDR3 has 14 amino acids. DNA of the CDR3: TGCAGCGTTCAAGACGTCCAGGGGAATTCACCCCTCCACTTT. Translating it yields CSVQDVQGNSPLHF.